One and the same sample provided the 20 T cell receptor beta chains below, sequenced in a study of blood T cell repertoires in COVID-19. Only in-frame clones appear in the TCRdb table, and some are missing; sequencing was by immunoSEQ multiplex PCR. There are about 120,000 clones in the sample; 85% occur only once, and 11% lies in the top ten. The specimen sequenced was peripheral blood. Every receptor here comes from a man aged 80 or over with acute or convalescent COVID-19.

The chain couples TRBV6-6 to TRBJ1-5; possible D gene TRBD1, 5 bases. Trimming left V 6 bases short and J 11 bases short, with 20 bases between. The CDR3 has 14 residues. The germline CDR1 and CDR2 sequences are MNHNY and SVGAGI (reference sequence). The CDR3 is CASSQRWGDFAQHF. DNA of the CDR3: TGTGCCAGCAGCCAGAGGTGGGGGGATTTCGCCCAGCATTTT.

This chain connects TRBV1 to TRBJ1-2. TRBV1 is listed as a pseudogene. The CDR3 is made up of 13 amino acids. In nucleotides, the CDR3 is TGCACCAAGAGCGGGGGGGCCAACTATGGCTACACCTTC. As protein: CTKSGGANYGYTF.

This chain's CDR3 is CASRLQGNQPQHF. CDR3 sequence (DNA): TGTGCCAGCAGACTACAGGGCAATCAGCCCCAGCATTTT. This chain links TRBV6-9 with TRBJ1-5, with D possibly TRBD1 on 5 matching bases. The CDR3 spans 13 residues. The germline V gene has CDR1 MNHGY and CDR2 SVAAGI. Trimming pared 6 bases from V and 2 bases from J, leaving 8 bases between.

This clone has just a few counts. The rearrangement links TRBV5-5 to TRBJ2-5; 10 nucleotides align to TRBD2. The V gene's germline CDR1 is SGHKS and CDR2 YYEKEE (reference sequence). This CDR3 comprises 17 residues. The V and J ends lost 3 bases and 3 bases, in that order; junction bases with no gene match: 11. The CDR3 DNA follows: TGTGCCAGCAGCTCGACCTTGGCCCTAGCGGGAGAAGAGACCCAGTACTTC. Translating gives CASSSTLALAGEETQYF.

A single count supports this clone. DNA for the CDR3: TGTGCCAGCAGCTCGCAGGGAACCGGGGAGCTGTTTTTT. Amino acid sequence: CASSSQGTGELFF. V is TRBV7-9 and J is TRBJ2-2, with D perhaps TRBD1 (5 bases). V dropped 4 bases and J dropped 5 bases, with 8 bases sitting between them. This CDR3 is 13 amino acids long. Germline assignment: CDR1 SEHNR and CDR2 FQNEAQ (reference sequence). Variable domain in full (rest from reference TRBV7-9 and TRBJ2-2): DTGVSQNPRHKITKRGQNVTFRCDPISEHNRLYWYRQTLGQGPEFLTYFQNEAQLEKSRLLSDRFSAERPKGSFSTLEIQRTEQGDSAMYLCASSSQGTGELFFGEGSRLTVL.

The chain links TRBV19 to TRBJ2-5, with TRBD2 identical over 14 bases. Germline-derived CDR1 and CDR2 are LNHDA and SQIVND (reference sequence). This CDR3 is built from 16 residues. Trimming took 4 bases from V and 3 from J; bases not matched to a gene: 4. The CDR3 region is CASSKPGLAGEETQYF. In DNA, the CDR3 is TGTGCCAGTAGTAAACCGGGACTAGCGGGAGAAGAGACCCAGTACTTC.

This chain connects TRBV7-2 to TRBJ1-2, with 9 bases identical to TRBD1. CDR3 length equals 17 residues. V dropped 4 bases and J dropped 6; count of bases not matched to a gene: 15. The germline V gene has CDR1 SGHTA and CDR2 FQGNSA. CDR3 in amino acids: CASSSSGTGSRRDGYTF. The DNA for the CDR3 is TGTGCCAGCAGCTCTTCCGGGACAGGGTCGAGGAGGGATGGCTACACCTTC.

J is TRBJ2-2 and V is TRBV14; D not resolved. Germline loops: CDR1 SGHDN, CDR2 FVKESK. V was trimmed by 0 bases and J by 4 bases, leaving 9 bases between them. The CDR3 is 15 amino acids. CDR3 amino acids: CASSQEVGFTGELFF. In DNA form, the CDR3 reads TGTGCCAGCAGCCAAGAGGTCGGGTTCACCGGGGAGCTGTTTTTT.

This clone has just one count. The chain couples TRBV5-1 to TRBJ2-7; D unclear. This CDR3 is built from 15 residues. V was cut by 4 bases and J by 3 bases, with 17 bases left in between. Germline V CDR1 and CDR2: SGHRS, YFSETQ. The CDR3 loop reads CASSPSQAPFYEQYF. The CDR3 DNA reads as TGCGCCAGCAGCCCTTCCCAGGCCCCGTTCTACGAGCAGTACTTC.

About this clone: The conserved final phenylalanine or tryptophan is absent from the CDR3, which likely points to a read error. It is unclear where the CDR3 begins or ends on the DNA, so no DNA is shown, and the CDR3 is as TCRdb lists it. J is TRBJ2-3 and V is TRBV12-3 or TRBV12-4; the DNA was not used to check the table's D call, TRBD1. The CDR3 is 13 amino acids long, termini counted. CDR3: CASSFRQLQVLTL.

This rearrangement joins TRBV7-2 to TRBJ2-3; the match to TRBD2 covers 7 bases. J lost 0 bases, V lost 10 bases, and 10 bases had no gene match. Looked up from germline, CDR1 is SGHTA and CDR2 is FQGNSA. The CDR3 is 15 amino acids. The CDR3 nucleotides read TGTGCCACCGACCGAGCGGGATTAAGCACAGATACGCAGTATTTT. Protein: CATDRAGLSTDTQYF.

The chain employs TRBV3-1 (or the pseudogene TRBV3-2) and TRBJ1-1, with TRBD1 matching over 10 bases. The V gene end was trimmed by 4 bases and the J gene end by 8 bases; junction bases not matched to a gene: 13. The CDR3 extends over 16 amino acids. CDR1 and CDR2 (germline): LGHDT, YNNKEL (reference sequence). The chain's CDR3 is CASSPGTGVLTLEAFF. The DNA of the CDR3 is TGTGCCAGCAGCCCTGGGACAGGGGTCCTAACGTTAGAAGCTTTCTTT.

The chain employs TRBV6-2 or TRBV6-3 and TRBJ2-1; 11 bases agree with TRBD2. CDR1 and CDR2 from the germline V gene are MNHEY and SVGEGT. The CDR3 contains 16 residues. The trim removed 4 bases at V and 0 bases at J, leaving 2 bases unmatched. The CDR3 here is CASSSGLAVSYNEQFF. CDR3 nucleotides: TGTGCCAGCAGTTCGGGACTAGCGGTCTCCTACAATGAGCAGTTCTTC.

The chain has TRBV28 and TRBJ2-7, with 7 bases aligning to TRBD1. V lost 5 bases, J lost 7 bases, and 8 bases stayed unmatched. Germline V gives CDR1 MDHEN, CDR2 SYDVKM. This CDR3 comprises 13 residues. The CDR3 is CASSTTGLGEQYF. Written as DNA, the CDR3 is TGTGCCAGCAGTACGACAGGGCTGGGGGAGCAGTACTTC.

This chain joins TRBV6-5 and TRBJ1-2, with 10 bases matching TRBD1. CDR3 size: 15 residues. Germline V gene sequence: CDR1 MNHEY, CDR2 SVGAGI. With V trimmed by 4 bases and J by 1 base, 3 bases remained unmatched. CDR3 coding DNA: TGTGCCAGCAGTTCCCGGACAGGGGGTAACTATGGCTACACCTTC. Its protein is CASSSRTGGNYGYTF.

The V and J genes are TRBV3-1 (or the pseudogene TRBV3-2) and TRBJ1-3; D possibly corresponds to TRBD1 (5 bases). The CDR3 totals 14 residues. The germline V gene encodes CDR1 LGHDT and CDR2 YNNKEL (reference sequence). V was trimmed by 3 bases and J by 4 bases, leaving 10 bases between them. The CDR3 DNA follows: TGTGCCAGCAGCCAGTACGACAGCGGAAACACCATATATTTT. Translation: CASSQYDSGNTIYF.

The V gene is TRBV10-1, the J gene TRBJ2-7; TRBD2 aligns across 14 bases. Germline-derived CDR1 and CDR2 are WNHNN and SYGVQD (reference sequence). V trimming: 8 bases; J trimming: 6 bases; junction bases outside the gene matches: 6. CDR3 length: 14 residues. The CDR3 loop is CASQGTSGSCEQYF. Written as DNA, the CDR3 is TGCGCCAGCCAAGGGACTAGCGGGAGTTGCGAGCAGTACTTC.

This CDR3 reads CATSDSGPSSTDTQYF. CDR3 coding DNA: TGTGCCACCAGTGATTCTGGGCCATCTAGCACAGATACGCAGTATTTT. This chain uses TRBV24-1 with TRBJ2-3; unclear D gene. Germline V gives CDR1 KGHDR, CDR2 SFDVKD. The ends were cut back, 2 bases at V and 0 bases at J, with 11 bases in the middle. This CDR3 has 16 amino acids.

On this clone itself: At one end, the junction sequence differs from germline, possibly due to a read error. The J gene is TRBJ1-2, the V gene TRBV12-3 or TRBV12-4; a weak D match, TRBD1 (6 bases). This CDR3 spans 11 amino acids. This CDR3 is CASSSTTGTSF. CDR3 bases: TGTGCCAGCAGTTCGACAACAGGGACCTCCTTC.

The chain couples TRBV29-1 to TRBJ1-1; D not certain. With 3 bases removed from V and 0 bases from J, the gap between germline ends came to 11 bases. This CDR3 has 14 amino acids. Germline CDR1 reads SQVTM; CDR2 reads ANQGSEA. The CDR3 reads CSVDRSAVNTEAFF. CDR3 sequence (DNA): TGCAGCGTTGACCGGAGTGCGGTGAACACTGAAGCTTTCTTT.